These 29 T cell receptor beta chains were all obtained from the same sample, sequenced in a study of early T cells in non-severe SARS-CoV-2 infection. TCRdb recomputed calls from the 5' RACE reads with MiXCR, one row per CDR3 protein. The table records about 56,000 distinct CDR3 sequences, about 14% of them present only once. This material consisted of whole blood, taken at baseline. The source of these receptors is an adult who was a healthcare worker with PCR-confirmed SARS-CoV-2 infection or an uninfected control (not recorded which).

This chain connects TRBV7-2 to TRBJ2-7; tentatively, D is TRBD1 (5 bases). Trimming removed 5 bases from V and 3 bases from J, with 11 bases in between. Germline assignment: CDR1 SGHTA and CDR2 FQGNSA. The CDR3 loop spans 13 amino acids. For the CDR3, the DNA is TGTGCCAGCAGCGTGCGGCAGGGCTACGAGCAGTACTTC. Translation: CASSVRQGYEQYF.

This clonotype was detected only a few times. CDR3 DNA: TGTGCCAGCAGCTCCGGGACAGGTATCACTGAAGCTTTCTTT. It translates to CASSSGTGITEAFF. The J gene is TRBJ1-1, the V gene TRBV28, with 8 bases aligning to TRBD1. Losses at the gene ends were 6 bases for V and 4 bases for J; bases not matched to a gene: 7. The CDR3 extends over 14 amino acids. Per the germline V gene, CDR1 is MDHEN and CDR2 is SYDVKM.

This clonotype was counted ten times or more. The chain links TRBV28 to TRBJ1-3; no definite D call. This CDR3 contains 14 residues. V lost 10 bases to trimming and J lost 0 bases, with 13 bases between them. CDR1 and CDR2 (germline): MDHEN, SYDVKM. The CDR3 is CANPPAGSGNTIYF. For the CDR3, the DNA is TGTGCCAACCCCCCCGCAGGCTCTGGAAACACCATATATTTT.

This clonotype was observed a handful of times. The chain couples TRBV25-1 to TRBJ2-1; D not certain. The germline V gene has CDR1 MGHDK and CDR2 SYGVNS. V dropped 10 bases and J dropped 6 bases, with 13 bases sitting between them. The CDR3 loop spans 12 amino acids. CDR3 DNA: TGTGCCACGGAATGGGCTCTCAATGAGCAGTTCTTC. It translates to CATEWALNEQFF.

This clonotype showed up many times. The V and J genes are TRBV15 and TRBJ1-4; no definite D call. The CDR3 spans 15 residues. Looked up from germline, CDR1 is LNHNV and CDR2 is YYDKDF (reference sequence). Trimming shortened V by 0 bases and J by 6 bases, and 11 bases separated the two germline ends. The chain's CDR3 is CATSRDLAWDEKLFF. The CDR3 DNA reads TGTGCCACCAGCAGAGATTTGGCCTGGGATGAAAAACTGTTTTTT.

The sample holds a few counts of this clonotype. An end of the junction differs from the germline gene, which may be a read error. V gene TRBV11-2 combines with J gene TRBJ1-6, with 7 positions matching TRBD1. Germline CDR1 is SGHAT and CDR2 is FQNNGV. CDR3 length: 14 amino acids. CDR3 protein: CASSSGTANSPLHF. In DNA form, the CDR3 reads TGTGCCAGCAGCTCCGGGACAGCCAATTCACCCCTCCATTTT.

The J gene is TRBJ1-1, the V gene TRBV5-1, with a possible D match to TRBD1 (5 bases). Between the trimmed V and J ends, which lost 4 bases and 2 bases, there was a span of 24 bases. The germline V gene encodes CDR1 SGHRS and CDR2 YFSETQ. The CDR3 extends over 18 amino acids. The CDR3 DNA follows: TGCGCCAGCAGCGACATCTCCGGGACCAAAATCCGAAACACTGAAGCTTTCTTT. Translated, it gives CASSDISGTKIRNTEAFF.

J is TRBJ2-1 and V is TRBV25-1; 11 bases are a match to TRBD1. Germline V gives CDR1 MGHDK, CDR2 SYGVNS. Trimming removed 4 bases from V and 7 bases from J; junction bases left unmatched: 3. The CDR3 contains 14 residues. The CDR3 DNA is TGTGCCAGCAGTGCGGACAGGGGGCTTAATGAGCAGTTCTTC. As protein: CASSADRGLNEQFF.

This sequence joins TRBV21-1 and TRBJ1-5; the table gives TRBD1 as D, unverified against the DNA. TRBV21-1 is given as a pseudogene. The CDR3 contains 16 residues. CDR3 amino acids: CASSKRGVTPNQPQHF. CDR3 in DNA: TGTGCCAGCAGCAAAAGGGGCGTAACCCCCAATCAGCCCCAGCATTTT.

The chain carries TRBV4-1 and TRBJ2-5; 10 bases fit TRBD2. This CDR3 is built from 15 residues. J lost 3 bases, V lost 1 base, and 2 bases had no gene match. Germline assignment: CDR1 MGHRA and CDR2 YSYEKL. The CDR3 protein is CASSQGTSGKETQYF. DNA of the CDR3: TGCGCCAGCAGCCAAGGGACTAGCGGAAAAGAGACCCAGTACTTC.

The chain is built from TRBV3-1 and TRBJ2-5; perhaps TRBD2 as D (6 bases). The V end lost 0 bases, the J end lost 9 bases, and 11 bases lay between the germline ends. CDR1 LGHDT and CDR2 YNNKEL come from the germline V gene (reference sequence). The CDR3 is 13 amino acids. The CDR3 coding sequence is TGTGCCAGCAGCCAAGAGGGCGGGGCATCCCAGTACTTC. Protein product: CASSQEGGASQYF.

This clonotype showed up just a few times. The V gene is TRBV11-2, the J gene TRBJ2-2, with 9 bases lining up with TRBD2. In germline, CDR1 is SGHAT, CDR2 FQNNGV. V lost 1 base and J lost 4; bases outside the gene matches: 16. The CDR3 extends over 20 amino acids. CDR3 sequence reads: CASSLVVSGSAGGLTGELFF. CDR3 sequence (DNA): TGTGCCAGCAGCTTAGTGGTTAGCGGGAGTGCAGGTGGACTCACCGGGGAGCTGTTTTTT.

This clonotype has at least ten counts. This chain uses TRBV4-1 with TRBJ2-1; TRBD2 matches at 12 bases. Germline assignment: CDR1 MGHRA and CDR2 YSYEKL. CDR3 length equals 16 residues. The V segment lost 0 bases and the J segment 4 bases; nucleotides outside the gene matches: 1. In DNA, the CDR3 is TGCGCCAGCAGCCAAGATCTAGCGGGGGGGTACAATGAGCAGTTCTTC. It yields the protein CASSQDLAGGYNEQFF.

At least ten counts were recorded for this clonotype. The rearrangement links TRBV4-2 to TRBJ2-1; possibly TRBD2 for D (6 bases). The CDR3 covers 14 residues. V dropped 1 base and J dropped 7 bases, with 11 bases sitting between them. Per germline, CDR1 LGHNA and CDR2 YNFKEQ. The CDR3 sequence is CASSQVGGVNEQFF. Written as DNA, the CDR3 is TGTGCCAGCAGCCAAGTCGGCGGGGTGAATGAGCAGTTCTTC.

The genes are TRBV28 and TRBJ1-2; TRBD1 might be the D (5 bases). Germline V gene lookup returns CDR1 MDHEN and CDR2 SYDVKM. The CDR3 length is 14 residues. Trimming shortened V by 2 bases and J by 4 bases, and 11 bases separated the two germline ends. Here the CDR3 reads CASSLARDVYGYTF. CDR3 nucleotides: TGTGCCAGCAGTTTAGCCAGGGACGTCTATGGCTACACCTTC.

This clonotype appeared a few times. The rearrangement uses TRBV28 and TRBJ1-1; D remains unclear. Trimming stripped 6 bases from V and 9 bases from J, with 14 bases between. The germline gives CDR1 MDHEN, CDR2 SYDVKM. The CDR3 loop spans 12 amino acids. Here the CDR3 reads CASRPRAGQAFF. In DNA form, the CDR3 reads TGTGCCAGCAGACCCCGGGCAGGTCAAGCTTTCTTT. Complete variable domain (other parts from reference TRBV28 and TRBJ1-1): DVKVTQSSRYLVKRTGEKVFLECVQDMDHENMFWYRQDPGLGLRLIYFSYDVKMKEKGDIPEGYSVSREKKERFSLILESASTNQTSMYLCASRPRAGQAFFGQGTRLTVV.

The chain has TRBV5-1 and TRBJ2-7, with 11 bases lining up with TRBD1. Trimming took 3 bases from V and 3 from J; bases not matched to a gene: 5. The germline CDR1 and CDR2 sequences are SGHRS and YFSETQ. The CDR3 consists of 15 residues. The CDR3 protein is CASSSRTGGGYEQYF. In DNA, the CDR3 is TGCGCCAGCAGCTCCAGGACAGGGGGCGGCTACGAGCAGTACTTC. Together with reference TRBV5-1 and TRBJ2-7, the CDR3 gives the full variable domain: KAGVTQTPRYLIKTRGQQVTLSCSPISGHRSVSWYQQTPGQGLQFLFEYFSETQRNKGNFPGRFSGRQFSNSRSEMNVSTLELGDSALYLCASSSRTGGGYEQYFGPGTRLTVT.

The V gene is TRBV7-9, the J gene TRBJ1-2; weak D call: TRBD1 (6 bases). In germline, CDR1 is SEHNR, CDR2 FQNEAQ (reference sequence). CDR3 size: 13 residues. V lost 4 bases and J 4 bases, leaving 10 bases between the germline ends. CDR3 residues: CASSSGQRYGYTF. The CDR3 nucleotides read TGTGCCAGCAGCTCCGGACAGCGCTATGGCTACACCTTC.

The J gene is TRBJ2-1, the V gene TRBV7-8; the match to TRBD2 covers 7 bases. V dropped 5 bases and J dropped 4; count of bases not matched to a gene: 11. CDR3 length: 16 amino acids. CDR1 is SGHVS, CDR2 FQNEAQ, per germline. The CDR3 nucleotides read TGTGCCAGCAGCCTAAGAAGCGGGGTTCCTTACAATGAGCAGTTCTTC. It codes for CASSLRSGVPYNEQFF.

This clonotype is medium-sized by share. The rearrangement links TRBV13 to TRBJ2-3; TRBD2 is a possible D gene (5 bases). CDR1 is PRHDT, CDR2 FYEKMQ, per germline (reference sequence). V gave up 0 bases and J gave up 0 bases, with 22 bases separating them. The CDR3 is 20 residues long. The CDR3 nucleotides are TGTGCCAGCAGCTTAGGCCTAATTTGGGAGTCCCTGGCTAGCACAGATACGCAGTATTTT. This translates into CASSLGLIWESLASTDTQYF.

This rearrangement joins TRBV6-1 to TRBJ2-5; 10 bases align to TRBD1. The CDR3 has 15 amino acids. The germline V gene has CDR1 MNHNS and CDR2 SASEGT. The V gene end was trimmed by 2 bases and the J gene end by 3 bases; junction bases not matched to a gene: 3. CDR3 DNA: TGTGCCAGCAGTGAATGGGGACAGGGGAAAGAGACCCAGTACTTC. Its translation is CASSEWGQGKETQYF.

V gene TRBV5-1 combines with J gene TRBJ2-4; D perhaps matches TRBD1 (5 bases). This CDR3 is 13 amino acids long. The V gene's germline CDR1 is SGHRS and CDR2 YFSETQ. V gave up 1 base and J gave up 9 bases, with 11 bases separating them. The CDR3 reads CASSLTSQGIQYF. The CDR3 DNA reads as TGCGCCAGCAGCTTGACTTCTCAGGGCATTCAGTACTTC.

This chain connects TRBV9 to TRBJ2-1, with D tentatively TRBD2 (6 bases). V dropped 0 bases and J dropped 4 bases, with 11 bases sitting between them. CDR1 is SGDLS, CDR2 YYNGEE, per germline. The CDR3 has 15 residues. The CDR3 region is CASSVAGGGYNEQFF. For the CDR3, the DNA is TGTGCCAGCAGCGTAGCCGGAGGAGGGTACAATGAGCAGTTCTTC.

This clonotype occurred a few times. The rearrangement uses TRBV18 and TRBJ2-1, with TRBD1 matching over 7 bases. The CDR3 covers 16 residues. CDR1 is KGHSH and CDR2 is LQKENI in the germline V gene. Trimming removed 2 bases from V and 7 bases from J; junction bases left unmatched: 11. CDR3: CASSPSETGMGNEQFF. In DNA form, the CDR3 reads TGTGCCAGCTCACCATCGGAGACAGGGATGGGGAATGAGCAGTTCTTC.

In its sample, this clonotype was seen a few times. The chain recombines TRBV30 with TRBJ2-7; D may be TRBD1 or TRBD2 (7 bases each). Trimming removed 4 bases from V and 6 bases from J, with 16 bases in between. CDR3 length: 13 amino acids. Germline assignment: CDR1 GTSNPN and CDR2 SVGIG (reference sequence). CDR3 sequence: CAWIRQGGFEQYF. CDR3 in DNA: TGTGCCTGGATTCGACAGGGAGGGTTCGAGCAGTACTTC.

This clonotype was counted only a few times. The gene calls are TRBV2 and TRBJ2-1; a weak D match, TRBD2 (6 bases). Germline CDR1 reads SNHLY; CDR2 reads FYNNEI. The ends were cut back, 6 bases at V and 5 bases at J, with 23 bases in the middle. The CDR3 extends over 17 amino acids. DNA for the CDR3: TGTGCCAGCAGAATCGGGGGTCAGTTTTTCGATGACAATGAGCAGTTCTTC. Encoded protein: CASRIGGQFFDDNEQFF.

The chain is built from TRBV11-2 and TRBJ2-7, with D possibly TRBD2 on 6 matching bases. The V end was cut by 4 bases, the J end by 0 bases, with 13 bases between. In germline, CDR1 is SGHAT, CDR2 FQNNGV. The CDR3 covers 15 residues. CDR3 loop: CASSSIRDFSYEQYF. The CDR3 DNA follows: TGTGCCAGCAGCTCTATCCGGGACTTCTCCTACGAGCAGTACTTC.

DNA of the CDR3: TGTGCCAGCAGCCCCCAGACAGGGACAGATACGCAGTATTTT. Protein product: CASSPQTGTDTQYF. The chain couples TRBV7-8 to TRBJ2-3; TRBD1 matches at 7 bases. Germline assignment: CDR1 SGHVS and CDR2 FQNEAQ. The CDR3 is made up of 14 amino acids. J lost 3 bases, V lost 5 bases, and 5 bases had no gene match.

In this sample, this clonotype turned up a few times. CDR3 DNA sequence: TGTGCCAGCAACCCGAGCGGAACAGCCTACGAGCAGTACTTC. Translating it yields CASNPSGTAYEQYF. V is TRBV11-2 and J is TRBJ2-7, with D maybe TRBD2 (5 bases). Germline CDR1 reads SGHAT; CDR2 reads FQNNGV. The CDR3 runs to 14 residues. Between the trimmed V and J ends, which lost 7 bases and 2 bases, there was a span of 15 bases. The variable domain in full, completed from reference TRBV11-2 and TRBJ2-7, reads EAGVAQSPRYKIIEKRQSVAFWCNPISGHATLYWYQQILGQGPKLLIQFQNNGVVDDSQLPKDRFSAERLKGVDSTLKIQPAKLEDSAVYLCASNPSGTAYEQYFGPGTRLTVT.